The clone carrying this TCR beta chain was seen more than once but under ten times. Its antigen remains unknown. Other DNA sequences within the sample encode an identical CDR3. Focal radiation plus CTLA-4 blockade with ipilimumab was given to patients with chemo-refractory metastatic non-small-cell lung cancer. This record belongs to a study of radiotherapy plus CTLA-4 blockade in lung cancer. As for the study in general: Patients showed objective responses in about a sixth of cases, and disease control was achieved by 31%. Study-level points and caveats: With interferon-beta, early dynamics of blood T cell clones were reported to best predict response. Tumor-derived TCR clones expanded in blood after radiotherapy plus ipilimumab.

CDR1 is WSHSY, CDR2 SAAADI, per germline. The CDR3 runs to 13 residues. The V gene lost 4 bases and the J gene lost 4 bases, with 10 bases spanning the gap. Data came from immunoSEQ multiplex PCR; TCRdb stores just in-frame clones and leaves some out. The sample has some 74,000 clones, around 73% seen once. The sequence came from a human donor with non-small cell lung cancer who had a complete response to radiotherapy plus ipilimumab. The chain links TRBV10-2 to TRBJ1-2; D unresolved. The material sequenced was peripheral blood, taken from a patient treated with radiotherapy plus ipilimumab. CDR3 sequence reads: CASSGGQFYGYTF. The CDR3 DNA reads as TGCGCCAGCAGTGGGGGTCAGTTCTATGGCTACACCTTC.